Following are 20 T cell receptor beta chains from one sample sequenced in a study of shared clonotypes between healthy human individuals. CD45RO-negative, CCR7-selected cells formed the naive CD8 fraction, which excluded terminally differentiated effector memory CD45RA+ cells. Clones were sequenced by immunoSEQ multiplex PCR, and TCRdb holds only the in-frame ones, with some missing. The sample yields 1.5 million to 2.5 million clones, about 95% seen once. Sequences were obtained from naive CD8+ T cells sorted from blood. These receptors came from a man younger than 30 in good health.

The rearrangement uses TRBV27 and TRBJ1-5; D might be TRBD1 (5 bases). The CDR3 is made up of 14 amino acids. The germline V and J ends were trimmed by 7 bases and 7 bases, with 17 bases remaining between them. Germline V gives CDR1 MNHEY, CDR2 SMNVEV (reference sequence). DNA of the CDR3: TGTGCCAGCAATCCGGCCGACAGTCGGCAGCCCCAGCATTTT. Protein: CASNPADSRQPQHF.

The gene calls are TRBV7-9 and TRBJ2-7; D is ambiguous. V was cut by 0 bases and J by 0 bases, with 6 bases left in between. This CDR3 comprises 14 residues. Per germline, CDR1 SEHNR and CDR2 FQNEAQ (reference sequence). CDR3 in DNA: TGTGCCAGCAGCTTAGCGCCAGTCTCCTACGAGCAGTACTTC. It encodes CASSLAPVSYEQYF. The variable domain in full, with the rest retrieved from reference TRBV7-9 and TRBJ2-7, is DTGVSQNPRHKITKRGQNVTFRCDPISEHNRLYWYRQTLGQGPEFLTYFQNEAQLEKSRLLSDRFSAERPKGSFSTLEIQRTEQGDSAMYLCASSLAPVSYEQYFGPGTRLTVT.

The chain has TRBV30 and TRBJ2-5; 7 positions match TRBD1. The ends lost 3 bases at V and 0 bases at J; junction bases unmatched: 4. There are 14 residues in the CDR3. CDR1 and CDR2 from the germline V gene are GTSNPN and SVGIG (reference sequence). This CDR3 is CAWSEQGYQETQYF. CDR3 bases: TGTGCCTGGAGCGAACAGGGGTACCAAGAGACCCAGTACTTC.

The gene calls are TRBV13 and TRBJ2-7; D may be TRBD2 (6 bases). Germline assignment: CDR1 PRHDT and CDR2 FYEKMQ (reference sequence). This CDR3 is 14 amino acids long. V lost 1 base and J lost 0, with 7 bases in between. CDR3 region: CASSLASDSYEQYF. The CDR3 bases are TGTGCCAGCAGCTTAGCTAGCGACTCCTACGAGCAGTACTTC.

The gene calls are TRBV4-2 and TRBJ2-1; 8 bases align to TRBD2. This CDR3 contains 15 residues. Germline lookup yields CDR1 LGHNA and CDR2 YNFKEQ. Trimming cost V 3 bases and J 3 bases; bases outside gene matches: 4. The CDR3 loop reads CASSQRAGGYNEQFF. The CDR3 coding sequence is TGTGCCAGCAGCCAGCGGGCGGGGGGCTACAATGAGCAGTTCTTC.

Comment on this clone: Other nucleotide sequences from this sample produce the same CDR3. This chain links TRBV14 with TRBJ2-3; 10 bases map to TRBD2. CDR1 and CDR2 (germline): SGHDN, FVKESK. Trimming removed 2 bases from V and 1 base from J; junction bases left unmatched: 0. This CDR3 comprises 15 residues. CDR3 residues: CASSQLAGGTDTQYF. The CDR3 coding sequence is TGTGCCAGCAGCCAACTAGCGGGAGGCACAGATACGCAGTATTTT.

This sequence joins TRBV6-1 and TRBJ2-7; D is perhaps TRBD1 (6 bases). Looked up from germline, CDR1 is MNHNS and CDR2 is SASEGT. Trimming took 2 bases from V and 3 from J, leaving 14 bases between them. CDR3 size: 15 residues. Written as DNA, the CDR3 is TGTGCCAGCAGTGAATTCGACACAGGGAGCTACGAGCAGTACTTC. Its protein is CASSEFDTGSYEQYF.

Of note for this clone: This same CDR3 is encoded by further DNA sequences in the sample. The V and J genes are TRBV5-6 and TRBJ2-7; the D is unclear. Germline values: CDR1 SGHDT, CDR2 YYEEEE. This CDR3 is 12 amino acids long. The ends were cut back, 2 bases at V and 3 bases at J, with 6 bases in the middle. CDR3 loop: CASSLTGYEQYF. The CDR3 DNA reads TGTGCCAGCAGCTTAACTGGCTACGAGCAGTACTTC. Combining the CDR3 with reference TRBV5-6 and TRBJ2-7 gives the whole variable domain DAGVTQSPTHLIKTRGQQVTLRCSPKSGHDTVSWYQQALGQGPQFIFQYYEEEERQRGNFPDRFSGHQFPNYSSELNVNALLLGDSALYLCASSLTGYEQYFGPGTRLTVT.

The CDR3 coding sequence is TGTGCCAGCAGTGAAGCGAATCAGCCCCAGCATTTT. It specifies CASSEANQPQHF. The chain employs TRBV6-1 and TRBJ1-5, with D unclear. V gave up 0 bases and J gave up 4 bases, with 1 base separating them. CDR1 is MNHNS and CDR2 is SASEGT in the germline V gene. CDR3 length: 12 residues.

The chain uses TRBV9 and TRBJ2-3; D might be TRBD2 (6 bases). In germline, CDR1 is SGDLS, CDR2 YYNGEE. Trimming left V 4 bases short and J 1 base short, with 10 bases between. CDR3 size: 14 residues. CDR3 sequence reads: CASSLPGGTDTQYF. The CDR3 DNA reads TGTGCCAGCAGCCTCCCGGGGGGCACAGATACGCAGTATTTT.

The chain joins TRBV7-8 to TRBJ2-1; 12 bases map to TRBD2. Germline CDR1 reads SGHVS; CDR2 reads FQNEAQ. This CDR3 contains 17 residues. The trim removed 5 bases at V and 0 bases at J, leaving 5 bases unmatched. CDR3 protein: CASSRGLAGGSYNEQFF. The CDR3 DNA is TGTGCCAGCAGCAGGGGACTAGCGGGTGGCTCCTACAATGAGCAGTTCTTC. Looking up the rest from reference TRBV7-8 and TRBJ2-1 gives the full variable domain: GAGVSQSPRYKVAKRGQDVALRCDPISGHVSLFWYQQALGQGPEFLTYFQNEAQLDKSGLPSDRFFAERPEGSVSTLKIQRTQQEDSAVYLCASSRGLAGGSYNEQFFGPGTRLTVL.

The CDR3 DNA reads as TGTGCCAGCAGCTCGACAGGGGAGGAGTGGATCTATGGCTACACCTTC. Translating it yields CASSSTGEEWIYGYTF. The chain recombines TRBV7-9 with TRBJ1-2; 8 bases fit TRBD1. Trimming took 4 bases from V and 4 from J; bases not matched to a gene: 11. Germline assignment: CDR1 SEHNR and CDR2 FQNEAQ (reference sequence). The CDR3 has 16 amino acids. The whole variable domain, remainder taken from reference TRBV7-9 and TRBJ1-2, is DTGVSQNPRHKITKRGQNVTFRCDPISEHNRLYWYRQTLGQGPEFLTYFQNEAQLEKSRLLSDRFSAERPKGSFSTLEIQRTEQGDSAMYLCASSSTGEEWIYGYTFGSGTRLTVV.

The table lists this clone with a count of one. This chain links TRBV7-9 with TRBJ2-5; possibly TRBD1 for D (5 bases). The V gene lost 5 bases and the J gene lost 7 bases, with 8 bases spanning the gap. CDR1 is SEHNR, CDR2 FQNEAQ, per germline (reference sequence). This CDR3 contains 11 residues. The CDR3 DNA is TGTGCCAGCAGCCCCCAGGGGACCCAGTACTTC. This sequence encodes CASSPQGTQYF.

The V call is TRBV9, the J call TRBJ2-3; the D gene is possibly TRBD2 (6 bases). Germline V lookup: CDR1 SGDLS, CDR2 YYNGEE. V lost 4 bases and J lost 6, with 21 bases in between. This CDR3 contains 16 residues. This chain's CDR3 is CASSTSPRDVTDTQYF. In DNA, the CDR3 is TGTGCCAGCAGCACTAGCCCGCGGGACGTGACGGATACGCAGTATTTT.

This chain links TRBV5-1 with TRBJ1-2, with D uncertain. Trimming took off 5 bases at V and 4 bases at J, with 12 bases between the two ends. The CDR3 length is 13 residues. Germline lookup yields CDR1 SGHRS and CDR2 YFSETQ. This CDR3 is CASRAPAGYGYTF. Written as DNA, the CDR3 is TGCGCCAGCAGAGCCCCCGCAGGCTATGGCTACACCTTC.

This clone was detected once. The chain couples TRBV6-1 to TRBJ2-7; possibly TRBD1 for D (6 bases). V was pared by 3 bases and J by 6 bases, with 12 bases between. The CDR3 loop spans 13 amino acids. Germline lookup yields CDR1 MNHNS and CDR2 SASEGT. The CDR3 sequence: CASSEDLGGEQYF. The CDR3 DNA follows: TGTGCCAGCAGTGAGGACCTAGGGGGCGAGCAGTACTTC.

The gene calls are TRBV2 and TRBJ2-2; the D gene is possibly TRBD2 (5 bases). This CDR3 is 14 amino acids long. V was trimmed by 6 bases and J by 2 bases, leaving 10 bases between them. Germline loops: CDR1 SNHLY, CDR2 FYNNEI. In DNA, the CDR3 is TGTGCCAGCAGCCTCGGGGTTAACACCGGGGAGCTGTTTTTT. This translates into CASSLGVNTGELFF.

The chain is built from TRBV5-8 and TRBJ2-7; D remains unclear. Between the trimmed V and J ends, which lost 7 bases and 3 bases, there was a span of 5 bases. Germline V gene lookup returns CDR1 SGHTS and CDR2 YDEGEE. The CDR3 is made up of 10 amino acids. The CDR3 sequence is CASGIYEQYF. In nucleotides, the CDR3 is TGTGCCAGCGGAATCTACGAGCAGTACTTC.

The CDR3 sequence is CASSLGDRVHEQFF. For the CDR3, the DNA is TGTGCCAGCAGCTTAGGGGATAGGGTTCACGAGCAGTTCTTC. The rearrangement joins TRBV5-6 to TRBJ2-1; D is perhaps TRBD1 (5 bases). With 2 bases removed from V and 10 bases from J, the gap between germline ends came to 16 bases. Germline CDR1 SGHDT, CDR2 YYEEEE. There are 14 residues in the CDR3.

The V and J genes are TRBV30 and TRBJ1-2, with TRBD1 as a possible D gene (5 bases). Germline values: CDR1 GTSNPN, CDR2 SVGIG (reference sequence). The CDR3 is made up of 13 amino acids. V was clipped by 6 bases and J by 5 bases, with 16 bases between them. The CDR3 DNA follows: TGTGCCTGCGAGGGTGGGGACTCATATGGCTACACCTTC. This gives the protein CACEGGDSYGYTF.